The 11 T cell receptor beta chains below come from one sample, sequenced in a study of T cells in Graves' hyperthyroidism and ophthalmopathy (dated by TCRdb to about 2019). The protocol used for the library was multiplex PCR. Sequencing relied on an Illumina HiSeq 2000. TCR beta CDR3 regions were amplified from RNA transcripts. A first-round RT-PCR of the TCR CDR3 used the HTBI primer set with the Qiagen OneStep RT-PCR kit. TCRdb passed the public sequencing reads through fastp at Q25 and MiXCR, retaining productive beta sequences. Rows are unified per CDR3 protein, each entry keeping the most common DNA and genes. The sample includes over 500,000 distinct CDR3 sequences, with around 16% observed a single time. 25% to 30% of the sample is in the top ten clones. Sequencing input: blood. These receptor sequences come from a woman aged 30 to 39 with Graves' ophthalmopathy.

To note about this clonotype: A junction boundary mismatches the germline segment, possibly from a read error. The gene calls are TRBV11-2 and TRBJ1-1; no definite D call. The CDR3 contains 15 residues. Germline V gives CDR1 SGHAT, CDR2 FQNNGV. The CDR3 DNA follows: TGTGCCAGCAGCGCGGGGTTGGCACTGAACACTGAAGCTTCCTTT. Protein product: CASSAGLALNTEASF.

The table lists this clonotype with many counts. V is TRBV27 and J is TRBJ2-5; 10 bases map to TRBD2. CDR1 is MNHEY, CDR2 SMNVEV, per germline (reference sequence). V lost 0 bases and J lost 4; bases outside the gene matches: 8. This CDR3 has 17 amino acids. The CDR3 DNA is TGTGCCAGCAGTTTATCTTGGCTAGCGGGAGTGGGAGAGACCCAGTACTTC. Its translation: CASSLSWLAGVGETQYF.

Ten or more counts support this clonotype. The chain joins TRBV20-1 to TRBJ2-1; 9 bases agree with TRBD1. This CDR3 is built from 15 residues. V was clipped by 5 bases and J by 5 bases; unmatched bases: 10. In germline, CDR1 is DFQATT, CDR2 SNEGSKA (reference sequence). The CDR3 DNA sequence: TGCAGTGCTGATTCAGGGACAGGGTCGGACAATGAGCAGTTCTTC. This translates into CSADSGTGSDNEQFF.

This clonotype was seen ten or more times. The chain recombines TRBV11-2 with TRBJ2-3, with TRBD2 as a possible D gene (5 bases). Trimming removed 5 bases at V and 8 bases at J, with 14 bases between. Germline V lookup: CDR1 SGHAT, CDR2 FQNNGV. This CDR3 has 13 amino acids. The CDR3 DNA reads TGTGCCAGCAGCCGGGGATCAGAGCGTACGCAGTATTTT. Translating it yields CASSRGSERTQYF.

This clonotype was observed many times. V is TRBV3-1 and J is TRBJ2-7; 11 positions match TRBD1. Germline-derived CDR1 and CDR2 are LGHDT and YNNKEL (reference sequence). The CDR3 loop spans 15 amino acids. V shed 5 bases, J shed 2 bases, and the junction held 5 bases outside the gene matches. The CDR3 coding sequence is TGTGCCAGCAGCGTGGACAGGGGGCTCGCCTACGAGCAGTACTTC. Translation gives CASSVDRGLAYEQYF.

This clonotype was observed at least ten times. V usage is TRBV28 and J usage is TRBJ2-1, with 14 bases aligning to TRBD2. This CDR3 is built from 15 residues. Germline V gene sequence: CDR1 MDHEN, CDR2 SYDVKM. Germline trimming cut 6 bases from V and 12 bases from J; bases unmatched to any gene: 10. CDR3 sequence (DNA): TGTGCCAGCAGGCCCGGGACTAGCGGGAGTCAAGCGCAGTTCTTC. It translates to CASRPGTSGSQAQFF. Supplemented by reference TRBV28 and TRBJ2-1, the full variable domain reads DVKVTQSSRYLVKRTGEKVFLECVQDMDHENMFWYRQDPGLGLRLIYFSYDVKMKEKGDIPEGYSVSREKKERFSLILESASTNQTSMYLCASRPGTSGSQAQFFGPGTRLTVL.

The chain couples TRBV29-1 to TRBJ2-7, with no clear D. V lost 7 bases and J 0 bases, leaving 7 bases between the germline ends. The CDR3 contains 11 residues. Germline V gene lookup returns CDR1 SQVTM and CDR2 ANQGSEA. The CDR3 DNA is TGCAGCGCCATCAGCTCCTACGAGCAGTACTTC. Translated, it gives CSAISSYEQYF.

This CDR3 reads CSARDPDDVLTF. The CDR3 DNA is TGCAGTGCTAGAGATCCCGACGACGTCCTGACTTTC. The V gene is TRBV20-1, the J gene TRBJ2-6; the D is unclear. Trimming took 0 bases from V and 11 from J, leaving 8 bases between them. The germline gives CDR1 DFQATT, CDR2 SNEGSKA (reference sequence). The length of the CDR3 is 12 residues.

This clonotype appeared many times. The J gene is TRBJ1-5, the V gene TRBV9; a possible D gene is TRBD1 (6 bases). Trimming removed 5 bases from V and 5 bases from J, with 14 bases in between. Germline-derived CDR1 and CDR2 are SGDLS and YYNGEE. The CDR3 spans 14 residues. The CDR3 DNA reads as TGTGCCAGCAGACATAACAGGGAGTATCAGCCCCAGCATTTT. It translates to CASRHNREYQPQHF.

V is TRBV6-2 or TRBV6-3 and J is TRBJ2-2; tentatively, D is TRBD2 (5 bases). The CDR3 runs 15 residues. Deletions cut 7 bases from V and 1 base from J, with 13 bases between. Germline V lookup: CDR1 MNHEY, CDR2 SVGEGT. The CDR3 nucleotides are TGTGCCAGCACCCAGAGGGCTATGAACACCGGGGAGCTGTTTTTT. This codes for CASTQRAMNTGELFF.

At least ten counts were recorded for this clonotype. The V gene is TRBV28, the J gene TRBJ2-7; D unresolved. Germline loops: CDR1 MDHEN, CDR2 SYDVKM. V was trimmed by 7 bases and J by 5 bases, leaving 18 bases between them. The CDR3 runs to 14 residues. The CDR3 loop reads CASTTSGPVDEQYF. The CDR3 DNA follows: TGTGCCAGCACCACCTCCGGACCCGTGGACGAGCAGTACTTC.